The T cell receptor beta chain under discussion was sequenced for a study of beta chain features in type 1 diabetes. Study at large: Examination of sorted cells across all samples involved around 100,000,000 cells.

Comment on this clone: Its antigen is not known.

V was clipped by 6 bases and J by 3 bases; unmatched bases: 6. This CDR3 comprises 14 residues. The V gene's germline CDR1 is MNHNY and CDR2 SVGAGI (reference sequence). All of the isolated RNA was reverse transcribed, so expressed TCRB transcripts were sequenced. The study sequenced naive, central memory and regulatory T cell samples to an average of about 3.8 million reads. Sequenced by immunoSEQ multiplex PCR; TCRdb stores in-frame clones only, minus some. The table records hundreds of thousands of clones, roughly 12% of them present only once. Study-wide results and caveats: Among all four CD4+ subsets, Type 1 diabetes patients had TCRB CDR3s that were moderately but significantly shorter.

A single heparinised blood sample, averaging roughly 110 mL, was obtained per donor. Sorting with CD45RO/CCR7/CD25/CD127/CD95/CD27 yielded naive, central memory, regulatory and stem-like memory CD4+ cells. V usage is TRBV6-6 and J usage is TRBJ1-2, with 8 bases lining up with TRBD1. This clonotype was obtained from a young woman with type 1 diabetes. The sequencing input was naive CD4+ T cells from blood. The CDR3 here is CASSGRDRYYGYTF. The CDR3 DNA reads as TGTGCCAGCAGCGGAAGGGACAGGTACTATGGCTACACCTTC.